Below are 32 T cell receptor beta chains sequenced from a single sample in a study of cytomegalovirus exposure and HLA in healthy donors (dated by TCRdb to 2015 to 2018). The library was made by the immunoSEQ multiplex PCR assay. The clones in this table, taken by TCRdb from immuneACCESS, are in-frame only. Not every clone is retained; where verified, under half of the shortfall comes from an unresolved V gene, and the cause of the rest is unknown. The sample table records about 180,000 clones; 85% of these occur just once. The ten largest account for about a sixth of the sample. The sequenced sample was PBMCs. These receptors all come from a man aged 18 to 29 in good health and CMV-seropositive.

This clone was detected once. The gene calls are TRBV5-1 and TRBJ2-7; 15 bases map to TRBD2. The CDR3 contains 15 residues. The ends lost 4 bases at V and 7 bases at J; junction bases unmatched: 6. The germline V gene has CDR1 SGHRS and CDR2 YFSETQ. The CDR3 bases are TGCGCCAGCAGCCCCGGACTAGCGGGAGGGCCGGAGCAGTACTTC. It encodes CASSPGLAGGPEQYF.

The chain is built from TRBV5-1 and TRBJ1-1; D unclear. CDR1 SGHRS and CDR2 YFSETQ come from the germline V gene. V lost 3 bases and J lost 7, with 10 bases in between. CDR3 size: 12 residues. The CDR3 DNA reads TGCGCCAGCAGCTCTGACCCGGGTGAAGCTTTCTTT. It specifies CASSSDPGEAFF.

The chain recombines TRBV5-4 with TRBJ2-5; maybe TRBD2 (6 bases). The CDR3 sequence is 15 residues long. Germline V gene lookup returns CDR1 SGHNT and CDR2 YYREEE (reference sequence). V shed 4 bases and J shed 5 bases, with 18 bases lying between them. DNA of the CDR3: TGTGCCAGCAGCCTCGATCGGAGGGCGGGGGAGACCCAGTACTTC. It is translated as CASSLDRRAGETQYF.

In its sample, this clone was seen once. The chain couples TRBV7-9 to TRBJ2-3, with TRBD2 as a possible D gene (6 bases). V lost 5 bases and J 4 bases, leaving 16 bases between the germline ends. CDR1 and CDR2 from the germline V gene are SEHNR and FQNEAQ (reference sequence). CDR3 length: 15 residues. This CDR3 is CASSLSGGVADTQYF. In nucleotides, the CDR3 is TGTGCCAGCAGCCTTAGTGGAGGGGTGGCAGATACGCAGTATTTT.

V gene TRBV19 combines with J gene TRBJ1-1; the D is unclear. Trimming took off 7 bases at V and 2 bases at J, with 14 bases between the two ends. The CDR3 has 14 residues. Looked up from germline, CDR1 is LNHDA and CDR2 is SQIVND (reference sequence). The CDR3 sequence is CASTPHMGNTEAFF. The CDR3 DNA is TGTGCCAGTACCCCTCATATGGGCAACACTGAAGCTTTCTTT.

V and J are TRBV19 and TRBJ2-1; 12 bases align to TRBD2. Germline V gives CDR1 LNHDA, CDR2 SQIVND (reference sequence). The CDR3 length is 16 residues. V trimming: 6 bases; J trimming: 10 bases; junction bases outside the gene matches: 13. CDR3 sequence reads: CASSQGRLAGVREQFF. The CDR3 DNA reads as TGTGCCAGTAGCCAAGGCAGACTAGCGGGAGTCAGGGAGCAGTTCTTC.

This clone has just a few counts. The chain combines TRBV25-1 with TRBJ2-5; 7 bases are a match to TRBD2. With V trimmed by 1 base and J by 3 bases, 8 bases remained unmatched. The CDR3 covers 16 residues. The V gene's germline CDR1 is MGHDK and CDR2 SYGVNS. CDR3 amino acids: CASSESKGGSKETQYF. The CDR3 nucleotides are TGTGCCAGCAGTGAATCTAAGGGAGGGTCCAAAGAGACCCAGTACTTC.

V gene TRBV5-1 combines with J gene TRBJ1-2; 8 nucleotides line up with TRBD1. V lost 4 bases to trimming and J lost 5 bases; unmatched junction nucleotides: 7. This CDR3 is 14 amino acids long. Germline V gene sequence: CDR1 SGHRS, CDR2 YFSETQ. CDR3 region: CASSLSTGDYGYTF. The CDR3 nucleotides are TGCGCCAGCAGCCTTTCGACAGGGGATTATGGCTACACCTTC. The entire variable domain, with the rest obtained from reference TRBV5-1 and TRBJ1-2, is as follows: KAGVTQTPRYLIKTRGQQVTLSCSPISGHRSVSWYQQTPGQGLQFLFEYFSETQRNKGNFPGRFSGRQFSNSRSEMNVSTLELGDSALYLCASSLSTGDYGYTFGSGTRLTVV.

This clone was seen only a few times. The chain joins TRBV29-1 to TRBJ2-7; 10 bases match TRBD2. Germline assignment: CDR1 SQVTM and CDR2 ANQGSEA. CDR3 length equals 15 residues. With 5 bases clipped from V and 5 bases from J, the junction kept 12 bases outside the gene matches. The CDR3 region is CSVHDPRTSGHEQYF. The DNA of the CDR3 is TGCAGCGTTCACGATCCCCGGACTAGCGGCCACGAGCAGTACTTC.

The genes are TRBV19 and TRBJ1-1; TRBD1 is a possible D gene (6 bases). From germline, CDR1 is LNHDA and CDR2 SQIVND (reference sequence). The CDR3 length is 12 residues. Deletions cut 7 bases from V and 6 bases from J, with 12 bases between. CDR3 nucleotides: TGTGCCAGTAATTTAGGGGGTTCTGAAGCTTTCTTT. Protein sequence: CASNLGGSEAFF.

This chain links TRBV12-5 with TRBJ2-1; 7 bases match TRBD2. From germline, CDR1 is LGHNT and CDR2 FRNRAP. This CDR3 contains 13 residues. The junction had 0 bases not matched to a gene; V was cut back by 0 bases and J by 7 bases. DNA of the CDR3: TGTGCTAGTGGTTTGGTGGGGGGGAATGAGCAGTTCTTC. This gives the protein CASGLVGGNEQFF.

The rearrangement links TRBV28 to TRBJ2-7, with 12 bases aligning to TRBD2. J lost 3 bases, V lost 1 base, and 1 base had no gene match. The CDR3 covers 15 residues. CDR1 and CDR2 (germline): MDHEN, SYDVKM. DNA of the CDR3: TGTGCCAGCAGTTTATCTAGCGGGAGGGACTACGAGCAGTACTTC. Translated, it gives CASSLSSGRDYEQYF. Full variable domain (missing parts from reference TRBV28 and TRBJ2-7): DVKVTQSSRYLVKRTGEKVFLECVQDMDHENMFWYRQDPGLGLRLIYFSYDVKMKEKGDIPEGYSVSREKKERFSLILESASTNQTSMYLCASSLSSGRDYEQYFGPGTRLTVT.

The gene calls are TRBV5-1 and TRBJ2-7; D possibly corresponds to TRBD2 (6 bases). Germline loops: CDR1 SGHRS, CDR2 YFSETQ. The CDR3 covers 16 residues. Deletions cut 3 bases from V and 5 bases from J, with 21 bases between. The DNA of the CDR3 is TGCGCCAGCAGCTCCCATGTCGGGCAGGGAGGAAACGAGCAGTACTTC. It is translated as CASSSHVGQGGNEQYF.

This chain joins TRBV28 and TRBJ1-1; no clear D. The CDR3 extends over 16 amino acids. The germline V gene has CDR1 MDHEN and CDR2 SYDVKM. With 1 base removed from V and 2 bases from J, the gap between germline ends came to 14 bases. The CDR3 DNA sequence: TGTGCCAGCAGTTTATCCGTTGCCTCGGGAAACACTGAAGCTTTCTTT. It yields the protein CASSLSVASGNTEAFF.

This chain joins TRBV5-4 and TRBJ2-5, with TRBD2 matching over 7 bases. The CDR3 length is 14 residues. The germline V gene encodes CDR1 SGHNT and CDR2 YYREEE (reference sequence). V shed 4 bases and J 1 base; nucleotides not matched to a gene: 4. CDR3 nucleotide sequence: TGTGCCAGCAGCCCGAGGGAGGGCCAAGAGACCCAGTACTTC. Amino acid sequence: CASSPREGQETQYF.

The V gene is TRBV5-1, the J gene TRBJ2-2, with TRBD2 matching 10 bases. V was clipped by 0 bases and J by 1 base; unmatched bases: 0. Germline CDR1 and CDR2: SGHRS and YFSETQ. This CDR3 contains 16 residues. DNA of the CDR3: TGCGCCAGCAGCTTGGGGACTAGCGGGAACACCGGGGAGCTGTTTTTT. This encodes CASSLGTSGNTGELFF.

Written as DNA, the CDR3 is TGTGCCAGCAGTTTGATCTTCGGGGACAATGAGCAGTTCTTC. It translates to CASSLIFGDNEQFF. The V call is TRBV27, the J call TRBJ2-1; TRBD2 might be the D (5 bases). With 3 bases removed from V and 5 bases from J, the gap between germline ends came to 11 bases. The germline CDR1 and CDR2 sequences are MNHEY and SMNVEV (reference sequence). This CDR3 region has 14 residues.

The rearrangement links TRBV7-9 to TRBJ1-1; D gene uncertain. Germline CDR1 and CDR2: SEHNR and FQNEAQ (reference sequence). The CDR3 sequence is 11 residues long. Trimming cost V 2 bases and J 6 bases, with 4 bases left between them. This chain's CDR3 is CASSLSSEAFF. CDR3 nucleotide sequence: TGTGCCAGCAGCTTATCCTCTGAAGCTTTCTTT.

The CDR3 loop is CASSYRDNSYEQYF. CDR3 DNA sequence: TGCGCCAGCAGCTACAGGGATAACTCCTACGAGCAGTACTTC. The rearrangement joins TRBV4-1 to TRBJ2-7; D might be TRBD1 (6 bases). V gave up 5 bases and J gave up 0 bases, with 11 bases separating them. This CDR3 contains 14 residues. The germline CDR1 and CDR2 sequences are MGHRA and YSYEKL.

This clone was counted once. This chain links TRBV7-3 with TRBJ2-7; D might be TRBD2 (7 bases). V was cut by 0 bases and J by 6 bases, with 12 bases left in between. The CDR3 spans 14 residues. CDR1 and CDR2 from the germline V gene are SGHTA and FQGTGA. The CDR3 DNA sequence: TGTGCCAGCAGCTTAACGGGAGGGGGGCGCGAGCAGTACTTC. Protein: CASSLTGGGREQYF.

This rearrangement joins TRBV4-2 to TRBJ2-7; maybe TRBD2 (6 bases). The CDR3 contains 18 residues. V was cut by 0 bases and J by 0 bases, with 18 bases left in between. In germline, CDR1 is LGHNA, CDR2 YNFKEQ. The CDR3 nucleotides read TGTGCCAGCAGCCAAGAACCCCTAGGGACTGGGAGCTCCTACGAGCAGTACTTC. Translating gives CASSQEPLGTGSSYEQYF.

The DNA of the CDR3 is TGTGCCAGCAGCTTAACGCGGGCCAGCGGGGGGGAAACAGATACGCAGTATTTT. Its translation is CASSLTRASGGETDTQYF. The rearrangement uses TRBV7-3 and TRBJ2-3; the match to TRBD2 covers 10 bases. V gave up 0 bases and J gave up 3 bases; unmatched junction bases: 9. Germline V gene lookup returns CDR1 SGHTA and CDR2 FQGTGA. The CDR3 is made up of 18 amino acids.

J is TRBJ2-2 and V is TRBV7-3, with D uncertain. CDR1 is SGHTA and CDR2 is FQGTGA in the germline V gene. The germline V and J ends were trimmed by 3 bases and 2 bases, with 4 bases remaining between them. CDR3 length equals 13 residues. CDR3 coding DNA: TGTGCCAGCAGCTTTAAAAACACCGGGGAGCTGTTTTTT. Encoded protein: CASSFKNTGELFF.

This clone has only one observation. The chain employs TRBV27 and TRBJ2-7, with 8 nucleotides matching TRBD2. Germline CDR1 reads MNHEY; CDR2 reads SMNVEV (reference sequence). CDR3 size: 16 residues. With 5 bases clipped from V and 5 bases from J, the junction kept 14 bases outside the gene matches. The CDR3 is CASSLYSSGSQNEQYF. CDR3 sequence (DNA): TGTGCCAGCAGTCTATATTCCAGCGGGAGTCAAAACGAGCAGTACTTC.

The genes are TRBV6-5 and TRBJ2-7, with a tentative D call TRBD1 (5 bases). This CDR3 has 15 residues. The ends were cut back, 2 bases at V and 2 bases at J, with 13 bases in the middle. Germline CDR1 and CDR2: MNHEY and SVGAGI. CDR3 sequence (DNA): TGTGCCAGCAGTTACGGGGCGTACCCTCCCTACGAGCAGTACTTC. Encoded protein: CASSYGAYPPYEQYF.

This rearrangement joins TRBV5-4 to TRBJ1-2; 8 positions match TRBD1. This CDR3 comprises 13 residues. Germline CDR1 is SGHNT and CDR2 is YYREEE (reference sequence). Germline trimming cut 5 bases from V and 4 bases from J; bases unmatched to any gene: 4. In nucleotides, the CDR3 is TGTGCCAGCAGTACGGACAGGGTCTATGGCTACACCTTC. Protein product: CASSTDRVYGYTF.

V gene TRBV2 combines with J gene TRBJ2-2; D is possibly TRBD2 (5 bases). Between the trimmed V and J ends, which lost 6 bases and 2 bases, there was a span of 10 bases. Germline assignment: CDR1 SNHLY and CDR2 FYNNEI. The CDR3 runs 14 residues. CDR3 sequence: CASRGGLNTGELFF. The CDR3 DNA reads TGTGCCAGCAGGGGTGGACTCAACACCGGGGAGCTGTTTTTT.

This chain connects TRBV6-1 to TRBJ2-7; D is undetermined. V was trimmed by 4 bases and J by 2 bases, leaving 6 bases between them. The germline V gene has CDR1 MNHNS and CDR2 SASEGT. The CDR3 covers 12 residues. Here the CDR3 DNA reads TGTGCCAGCAGTGGGCCCACCTACGAGCAGTACTTC. Its protein product is CASSGPTYEQYF.

The chain is built from TRBV14 and TRBJ1-2; D unclear. CDR1 is SGHDN and CDR2 is FVKESK in the germline V gene. Trimming pared 2 bases from V and 0 bases from J, leaving 13 bases between. This CDR3 region has 16 residues. The CDR3: CASSQPQDGANYGYTF. For the CDR3, the DNA is TGTGCCAGCAGCCAACCCCAGGACGGGGCTAACTATGGCTACACCTTC.

J is TRBJ2-2 and V is TRBV5-1; a possible D gene is TRBD1 (8 bases). The CDR3 sequence is 15 residues long. Germline CDR1 reads SGHRS; CDR2 reads YFSETQ. With 2 bases removed from V and 5 bases from J, the gap between germline ends came to 13 bases. In DNA form, the CDR3 reads TGCGCCAGCAGCTTACAACAGGGGGGGACCGGGGAGCTGTTTTTT. Residues: CASSLQQGGTGELFF.

This clone was detected only a few times. J is TRBJ1-1 and V is TRBV27; no clear D gene. Per the germline V gene, CDR1 is MNHEY and CDR2 is SMNVEV (reference sequence). The V end was cut by 5 bases, the J end by 0 bases, with 7 bases between. This CDR3 is built from 13 residues. CDR3 region: CASSAEVNTEAFF. The CDR3 DNA sequence: TGTGCCAGCAGTGCCGAGGTGAACACTGAAGCTTTCTTT.

The rearrangement uses TRBV28 and TRBJ2-5, with TRBD2 identical over 12 bases. The CDR3 is 15 amino acids. The V gene end was trimmed by 6 bases and the J gene end by 5 bases; junction bases not matched to a gene: 7. Germline-derived CDR1 and CDR2 are MDHEN and SYDVKM. CDR3 loop: CASRLGTSGWETQYF. Here the CDR3 DNA reads TGTGCCAGCAGGCTAGGGACTAGCGGGTGGGAGACCCAGTACTTC. The full variable domain, completed using reference TRBV28 and TRBJ2-5, is DVKVTQSSRYLVKRTGEKVFLECVQDMDHENMFWYRQDPGLGLRLIYFSYDVKMKEKGDIPEGYSVSREKKERFSLILESASTNQTSMYLCASRLGTSGWETQYFGPGTRLLVL.